This T cell receptor (beta chain) was profiled in a study of OX40 agonist ivuxolimab in advanced cancers. Across the study: Ivuxolimab, which is an agonistic anti-OX40 (CD134) antibody, was administered to the patients.

V lost 2 bases to trimming and J lost 6 bases; unmatched junction nucleotides: 6. CDR1 and CDR2 from the germline V gene are SEHNR and FQNEAQ (reference sequence). The CDR3 has 15 residues. Comments on this clone: Its antigen is currently unknown.

Method: immunoSEQ multiplex PCR; TCRdb's copy keeps in-frame clones and lacks some. The table has 41,000 or so clones, around 87% seen once. Study-level findings and limits: At 0.1 to 3.0 mg/kg and by week 6, clonal expansion occurred in CD4+ and CD8+ blood T cells. Among T cells, CD8+ cells averaged more expanded clones than CD4+ cells.

Patients were excluded for autoimmune disease history or systemic immunosuppression. The source material was CD4+ or CD8+ T cells sorted from blood, sampled in a trial of the OX40 agonist ivuxolimab. The clonotype comes from an adult with an advanced solid tumor such as melanoma, head and neck, liver or kidney cancer. The genes are TRBV7-9 and TRBJ2-2, with TRBD1 matching 7 bases. CDR3 region: CASSLQGGIAGELFF. In DNA, the CDR3 is TGTGCCAGCAGCTTACAAGGGGGCATCGCCGGGGAGCTGTTTTTT.